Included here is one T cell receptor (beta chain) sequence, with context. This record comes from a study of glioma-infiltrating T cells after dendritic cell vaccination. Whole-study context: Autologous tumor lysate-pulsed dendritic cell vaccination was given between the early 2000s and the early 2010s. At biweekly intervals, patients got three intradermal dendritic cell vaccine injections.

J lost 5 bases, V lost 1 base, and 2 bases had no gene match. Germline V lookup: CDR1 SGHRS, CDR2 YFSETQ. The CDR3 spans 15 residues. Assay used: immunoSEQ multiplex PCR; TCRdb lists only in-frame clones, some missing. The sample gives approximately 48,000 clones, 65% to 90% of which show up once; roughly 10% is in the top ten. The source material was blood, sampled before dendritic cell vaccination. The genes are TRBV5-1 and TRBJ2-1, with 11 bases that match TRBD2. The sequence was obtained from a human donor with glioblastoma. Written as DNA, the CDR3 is TGCGCCAGCAGCTTGTCGACTAGCGGGAACAATGAGCAGTTCTTC. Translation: CASSLSTSGNNEQFF.